These 8 T cell receptor beta chains came from one sample sequenced in a study of human T cells and chemical hapten exposure. Time point meaning: patch test 3, about 24 weeks after DPC sensitization. Treatment here: therapeutic diphenylcyclopropenone sensitization with weekly scalp DPC. MiXCR was run by TCRdb on the RACE reads, yielding one entry per CDR3 protein. The sample includes more than 150,000 distinct CDR3 sequences, under 25% of them seen just once. Specimen: whole blood, collected in connection with sensitization to the hapten diphenylcyclopropenone (DPC). These receptors came from a woman in her 40s with alopecia areata. Some clones in this sample may be carry-over from other donors' samples.

This clonotype was seen at least ten times. The CDR3 nucleotides read TGTGCCAGCAGTTTAAGGGAAGCGGCCGGCATTCAGTACTTC. Translation gives CASSLREAAGIQYF. This chain uses TRBV28 with TRBJ2-4; a possible D gene is TRBD2 (5 bases). This CDR3 region has 14 residues. The V gene's germline CDR1 is MDHEN and CDR2 SYDVKM. V shed 2 bases and J shed 9 bases, with 14 bases lying between them.

V and J are TRBV9 and TRBJ2-5; 7 bases match TRBD1. Unmatched junction bases numbered 8, after V lost 3 bases and J lost 3 bases. The CDR3 totals 15 residues. Germline V gene data show CDR1 as SGDLS and CDR2 as YYNGEE. The CDR3: CASSGAPTGEETQYF. In DNA form, the CDR3 reads TGTGCCAGCAGCGGCGCGCCTACAGGGGAAGAGACCCAGTACTTC.

The V gene is TRBV9, the J gene TRBJ2-2, with TRBD1 as a possible D gene (5 bases). V lost 0 bases and J lost 0, with 9 bases in between. The CDR3 is 16 residues long. The germline gives CDR1 SGDLS, CDR2 YYNGEE. The DNA for the CDR3 is TGTGCCAGCAGCGTAGGTCAGGGAACGAACACCGGGGAGCTGTTTTTT. Residues: CASSVGQGTNTGELFF.

The CDR3 DNA is TGTGCCAGCAGCTCGGCGGGGGCGGATACGCAGTATTTT. Translated, it gives CASSSAGADTQYF. J is TRBJ2-3 and V is TRBV5-4, with D maybe TRBD2 (7 bases). Germline V gives CDR1 SGHNT, CDR2 YYREEE (reference sequence). The CDR3 has 13 residues. V lost 3 bases, J lost 6 bases, and 11 bases lay in between.

This clonotype was seen a few times. The chain uses TRBV6-6 and TRBJ1-2, with a possible D match to TRBD1 (5 bases). V shed 0 bases and J shed 8 bases, with 13 bases lying between them. CDR1 is MNHNY, CDR2 SVGAGI, per germline (reference sequence). CDR3 size: 14 residues. CDR3 coding DNA: TGTGCCAGCAGTTACTCGACAGCTCGTCTAGGCTACACCTTC. This encodes CASSYSTARLGYTF.

The chain couples TRBV6-2 or TRBV6-3 to TRBJ2-1; 9 nucleotides match TRBD2. The CDR3 covers 17 residues. The germline gives CDR1 MNHEY, CDR2 SVGEGT. V shed 0 bases and J 7 bases; nucleotides not matched to a gene: 10. The CDR3 DNA reads as TGTGCCAGCAGTTACTCGATTCAGGGACTAGCCTTAAATGAGCAGTTCTTC. This codes for CASSYSIQGLALNEQFF.

The chain employs TRBV7-2 and TRBJ2-2, with a tentative D call TRBD2 (6 bases). The CDR3 spans 15 residues. CDR1 and CDR2 (germline): SGHTA, FQGNSA. The ends were cut back, 4 bases at V and 0 bases at J, with 9 bases in the middle. The CDR3 here is CASSSQRANTGELFF. In nucleotides, the CDR3 is TGTGCCAGCAGCTCGCAGCGGGCGAACACCGGGGAGCTGTTTTTT.

This clonotype turned up a few times. The V and J genes are TRBV24-1 and TRBJ2-3, with 7 positions matching TRBD2. From germline, CDR1 is KGHDR and CDR2 SFDVKD. V lost 10 bases and J lost 8; bases outside the gene matches: 8. The CDR3 runs 12 residues. Here the CDR3 DNA reads TGTGCCACGACGTCCCCGGGGGGTACGCAGTATTTT. Translation: CATTSPGGTQYF.